This T cell receptor (beta chain) came from a study of graft-versus-host responses after intestinal transplantation. Overall study context: Recipients across the board were started on anti-thymocyte globulin induction, then kept on tacrolimus and steroids for about 3 years.

Trimming left V 4 bases short and J 13 bases short, with 14 bases between. The CDR3 contains 11 residues. The germline gives CDR1 GTSNPN, CDR2 SVGIG (reference sequence). Responders that carried the CFSE label, roughly 200,000 of them, were plated with roughly 200,000 irradiated, violet-dye-labeled stimulator cells. Sorting after the reaction isolated proliferating CFSE-low CD3+CD4+ and CD3+CD8+ responders. This clone came up a few times. This table comes from immunoSEQ multiplex PCR, and its TCRdb copy is limited to in-frame clones, with some not included. The data show about 25,000 clones, approximately 40% seen once.

The clonotype was recovered from a human patient who received an intestinal transplant. The source material was alloreactive CD4+ T cells from a mixed lymphocyte reaction culture, sampled before intestinal transplant. Specified subset: CFSE-low proliferating T cells sorted from approximately 6-day pre-transplant mixed lymphocyte reaction (GvH or HvG direction). J is TRBJ2-1 and V is TRBV30, with D possibly matching TRBD2 (6 bases). The CDR3 DNA follows: TGTGCCTGGACCGTGGGACTCCTACAGTTCTTC. Protein product: CAWTVGLLQFF.